This T cell receptor (beta chain) derives from a study of T cells in Graves' hyperthyroidism and ophthalmopathy. RNA transcripts gave rise to amplified TCR beta CDR3 regions. A first-round RT-PCR of the TCR CDR3 used the HTBI primer set. TCRdb independently ran MiXCR on the multiplex PCR reads; one entry per CDR3 protein. The repertoire holds hundreds of thousands of distinct CDR3 sequences, with more than 45% as singletons. Newly diagnosed hyperthyroidism, duration under 2 months, in patients aged 18 to 65. Clinical symptoms, serum thyroxine and TRAb, thyroid ultrasound and orbital computed tomography were used for the diagnoses. The CDR3 covers 15 residues. V lost 3 bases and J 6 bases, leaving 18 bases between the germline ends. Germline V gene sequence: CDR1 SGDLS, CDR2 YYNGEE.

The sequenced material came from peripheral blood or thyroid tissue (not recorded which). The chain carries TRBV9 and TRBJ1-1; tentatively, D is TRBD1 (6 bases). This receptor was obtained from a young woman with Graves' hyperthyroidism. The CDR3 loop is CASSAETTGKPEAFF. As DNA, the CDR3 is TGTGCCAGCAGCGCCGAAACAACAGGGAAACCTGAAGCTTTCTTT.